This T cell receptor (beta chain) was identified during a study of Graves' ophthalmopathy and Graves' hyperthyroidism. Study context: Pretreatment peripheral blood was obtained at initial diagnosis. Whole-study results and caveats: It was with about 68% sensitivity and about 72% specificity that the model predicted ophthalmopathy progression.

Using RNA transcripts, the TCR beta CDR3 regions were amplified. First-round RT-PCR used HTBI primers; second-round multiplex PCR followed. TCRdb called the multiplex PCR reads again in MiXCR, with one record for every CDR3 protein. The repertoire holds about 700,000 distinct CDR3 sequences, with about 38% as singletons. Looked up from germline, CDR1 is MNHNY and CDR2 is SVGAGI (reference sequence). The ends were cut back, 0 bases at V and 0 bases at J, with 12 bases in the middle. This CDR3 is built from 17 residues. The diagnosis combined clinical symptoms, thyroxine, TRAb, thyroid ultrasound and orbital computed tomography scans. This clonotype was recorded a few times. Its antigen is unidentified.

The source is an adult man with Graves' ophthalmopathy. The sequenced sample consisted of peripheral blood. This chain links TRBV6-6 with TRBJ1-3; D may be TRBD1 (6 bases). CDR3 amino acids: CASSYSGQGTSGNTIYF. The CDR3 DNA reads TGTGCCAGCAGTTACTCTGGGCAGGGGACCTCTGGAAACACCATATATTTT.